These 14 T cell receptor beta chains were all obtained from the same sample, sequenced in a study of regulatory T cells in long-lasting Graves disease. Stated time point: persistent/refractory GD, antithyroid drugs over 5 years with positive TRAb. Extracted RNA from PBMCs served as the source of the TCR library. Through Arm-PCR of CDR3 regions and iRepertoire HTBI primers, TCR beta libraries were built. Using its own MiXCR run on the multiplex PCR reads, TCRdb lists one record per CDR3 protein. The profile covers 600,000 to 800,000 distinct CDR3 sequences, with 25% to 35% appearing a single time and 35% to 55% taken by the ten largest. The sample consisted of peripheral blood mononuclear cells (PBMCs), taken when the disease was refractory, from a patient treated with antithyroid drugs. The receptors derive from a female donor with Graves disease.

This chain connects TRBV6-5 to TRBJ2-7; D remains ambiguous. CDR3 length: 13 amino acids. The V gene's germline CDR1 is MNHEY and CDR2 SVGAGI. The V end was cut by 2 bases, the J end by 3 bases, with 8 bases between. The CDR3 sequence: CASSYKQYYEQYF. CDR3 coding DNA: TGTGCCAGCAGTTACAAGCAGTACTACGAGCAGTACTTC.

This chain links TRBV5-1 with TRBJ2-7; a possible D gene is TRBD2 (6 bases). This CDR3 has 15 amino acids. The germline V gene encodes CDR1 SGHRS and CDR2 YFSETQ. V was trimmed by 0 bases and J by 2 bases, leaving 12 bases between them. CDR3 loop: CASSLELARTYEQYF. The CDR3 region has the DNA TGCGCCAGCAGCTTGGAGCTAGCGCGTACCTACGAGCAGTACTTC.

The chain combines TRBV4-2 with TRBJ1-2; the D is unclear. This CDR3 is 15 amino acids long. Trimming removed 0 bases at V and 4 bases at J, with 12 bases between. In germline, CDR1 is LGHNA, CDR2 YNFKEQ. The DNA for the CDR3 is TGTGCCAGCAGCCAAGAACGAGACATTGGCTATGGCTACACCTTC. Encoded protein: CASSQERDIGYGYTF.

The CDR3 protein is CAITELAASSGNTIYF. The CDR3 region has the DNA TGTGCCATCACCGAACTGGCTGCCAGCTCTGGAAACACCATATATTTT. The chain joins TRBV10-3 to TRBJ1-3; D call uncertain. The germline V gene encodes CDR1 ENHRY and CDR2 SYGVKD. The CDR3 spans 16 residues. Trimming pared 7 bases from V and 0 bases from J, leaving 16 bases between.

The CDR3 nucleotides read TGCGCCAGCAGCTTGAGGGGGACAGCGAACACTGAAGCTTTCTTT. Translating gives CASSLRGTANTEAFF. The chain is built from TRBV5-1 and TRBJ1-1; 7 nucleotides agree with TRBD1. The V and J ends lost 1 base and 1 base, in that order; junction bases with no gene match: 4. CDR1 is SGHRS, CDR2 YFSETQ, per germline. The CDR3 sequence is 15 residues long. The full variable domain, rest sourced from reference TRBV5-1 and TRBJ1-1, is KAGVTQTPRYLIKTRGQQVTLSCSPISGHRSVSWYQQTPGQGLQFLFEYFSETQRNKGNFPGRFSGRQFSNSRSEMNVSTLELGDSALYLCASSLRGTANTEAFFGQGTRLTVV.

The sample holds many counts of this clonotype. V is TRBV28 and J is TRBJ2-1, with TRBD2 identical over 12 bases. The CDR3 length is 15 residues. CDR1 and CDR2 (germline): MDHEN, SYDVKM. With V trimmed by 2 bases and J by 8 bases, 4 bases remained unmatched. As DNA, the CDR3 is TGTGCCAGCAGTTTACTGACTAGCGGGAGTTATGAGCAGTTCTTC. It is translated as CASSLLTSGSYEQFF.

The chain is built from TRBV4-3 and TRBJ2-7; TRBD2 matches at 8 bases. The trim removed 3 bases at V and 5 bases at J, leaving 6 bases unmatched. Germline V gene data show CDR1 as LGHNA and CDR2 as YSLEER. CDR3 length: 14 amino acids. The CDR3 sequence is CASSQQREWDEQYF. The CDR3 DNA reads TGCGCCAGCAGCCAGCAGCGGGAGTGGGACGAGCAGTACTTC.

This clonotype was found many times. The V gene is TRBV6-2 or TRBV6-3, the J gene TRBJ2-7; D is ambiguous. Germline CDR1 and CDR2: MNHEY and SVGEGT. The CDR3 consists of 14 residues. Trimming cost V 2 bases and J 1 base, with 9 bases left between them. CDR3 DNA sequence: TGTGCCAGCAGTTACATCGTCGGATCCTACGAGCAGTACTTC. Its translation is CASSYIVGSYEQYF.

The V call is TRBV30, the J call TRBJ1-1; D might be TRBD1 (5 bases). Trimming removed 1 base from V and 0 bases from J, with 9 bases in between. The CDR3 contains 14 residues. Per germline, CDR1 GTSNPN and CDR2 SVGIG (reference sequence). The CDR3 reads CAWSGDGMNTEAFF. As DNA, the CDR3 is TGTGCCTGGAGTGGGGACGGGATGAACACTGAAGCTTTCTTT.

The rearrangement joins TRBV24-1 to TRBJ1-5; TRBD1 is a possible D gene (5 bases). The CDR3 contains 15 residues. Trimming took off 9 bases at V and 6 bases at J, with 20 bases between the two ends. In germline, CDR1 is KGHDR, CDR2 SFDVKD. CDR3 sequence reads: CATPFARRDAQPQHF. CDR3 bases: TGTGCCACCCCCTTTGCTCGGAGGGACGCTCAGCCCCAGCATTTT.

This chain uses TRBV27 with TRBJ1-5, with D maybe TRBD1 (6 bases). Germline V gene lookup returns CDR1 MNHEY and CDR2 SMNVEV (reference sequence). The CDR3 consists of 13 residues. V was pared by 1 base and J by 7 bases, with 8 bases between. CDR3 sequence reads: CASSLYRAQPQHF. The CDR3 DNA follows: TGTGCCAGCAGTTTATACAGGGCCCAGCCCCAGCATTTT.

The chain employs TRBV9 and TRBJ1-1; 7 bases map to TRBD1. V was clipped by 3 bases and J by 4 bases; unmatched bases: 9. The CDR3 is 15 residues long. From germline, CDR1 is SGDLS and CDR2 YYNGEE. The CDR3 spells CASSERQGGSTEAFF. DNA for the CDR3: TGTGCCAGCAGCGAAAGACAGGGTGGAAGCACTGAAGCTTTCTTT.

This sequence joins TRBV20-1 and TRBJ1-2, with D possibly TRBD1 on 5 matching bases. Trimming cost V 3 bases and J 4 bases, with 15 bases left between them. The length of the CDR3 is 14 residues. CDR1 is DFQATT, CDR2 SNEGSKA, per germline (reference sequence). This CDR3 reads CSARRMGQSYGYTF. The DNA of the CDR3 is TGCAGTGCTAGGAGGATGGGGCAAAGCTATGGCTACACCTTC.

The CDR3 is CASSWPGQGVEQYF. For the CDR3, the DNA is TGTGCCAGCAGTTGGCCGGGACAGGGGGTCGAGCAGTACTTC. The chain links TRBV12-3 or TRBV12-4 to TRBJ2-7; 11 bases agree with TRBD1. After removal of 4 bases from V and 6 bases from J, the junction contained 5 bases not matched to a gene. The CDR3 contains 14 residues.